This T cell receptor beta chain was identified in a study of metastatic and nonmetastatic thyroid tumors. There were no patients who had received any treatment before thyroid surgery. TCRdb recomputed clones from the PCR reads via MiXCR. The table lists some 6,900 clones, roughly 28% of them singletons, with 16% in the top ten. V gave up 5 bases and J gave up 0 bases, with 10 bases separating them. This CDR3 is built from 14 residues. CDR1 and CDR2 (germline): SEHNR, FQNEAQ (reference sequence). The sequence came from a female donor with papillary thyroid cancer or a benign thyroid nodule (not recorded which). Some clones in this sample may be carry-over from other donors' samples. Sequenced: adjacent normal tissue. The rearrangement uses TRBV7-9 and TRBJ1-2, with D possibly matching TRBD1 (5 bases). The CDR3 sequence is CASSPTATNYGYTF. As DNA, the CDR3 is TGTGCCAGCAGCCCGACAGCAACTAACTATGGCTACACCTTC.